The present T cell receptor (beta chain) was sequenced within a study of T-cell memory formation after mild COVID-19 (dated by TCRdb to the early 2020s). In the study overall: TCR sequence clusters from the two donors were found to be largely donor specific. In a couple of donors, T-cell clones that expanded and contracted after mild COVID-19 were tracked by sequencing TCRalpha and TCRbeta repertoires over time. The cohort was made up of two young adult volunteers, one female and one male, who were previously healthy.

PBMCs were isolated by Ficoll-Paque density gradient centrifugation. Summary of the overall study and its limitations: Some responding clones were detected in pre-infection memory, suggesting pre-existing cross-reactive memory T cells joined the SARS-CoV-2 response. Balanced CD4/CD8 phenotypes were observed for clones contracting from day 15 to 85, whereas a bias towards CD4+ was observed for a second wave of clones expanding from day 15 to 37. Contracting CD4+ clones appeared mostly in the CM and EM memory subsets, whereas CD8+ clones were enriched in EMRA. SARS-CoV-2 specificity of the second-wave clones peaking on day 37 was not confirmed. The study covered only a couple of mild cases, and larger cohorts including severe cases with pre-infection samples were considered necessary.

CDR1 and CDR2, looked up from the germline V gene (reference sequence), are SEHNR and FQNEAQ. Germline trimming: 1 base from V, 5 bases from J; junction bases outside gene matches: 10. Reading from cysteine to phenylalanine, the CDR3 counts 16 amino acids. Only the CDR3 part of the read is kept: 48 bases, read in frame from the first base. The data were produced on an Illumina NovaSeq 6000. cDNA libraries for TCRalpha and TCRbeta were prepared by 5'RACE using constant-segment primers, with sample barcodes and unique molecular identifiers added. RNA was extracted from every sample with Trizol reagent. The libraries were amplified in two PCR steps, and the second step added a second sample barcode and Illumina TruSeq adapters. The libraries were sequenced on an Illumina NovaSeq using 2 x 150 bp paired-end reads. In the original analysis: The reads were demultiplexed and collapsed into UMI-guided consensus sequences using migec v1.2.7. Using mixcr v2.1.11, the UMI consensuses were aligned to TRA and TRB V and J templates and assembled into clonotypes. Clonotypes were classified as expanded or contracted when called significant by both edgeR and NoisET, with noise models trained on biological replicates. For edgeR calls, the thresholds were a false discovery rate-adjusted p below 0.01 and a log2 fold-change of 1. As an exploratory analysis of dynamics, max-normalized trajectories of the 1000 most abundant clonotypes were examined by PCA with hierarchical clustering. Separately sequenced CD4+ and CD8+ repertoires were used to assign a CD4 or CD8 phenotype to each responding clone. TCRdb itself trimmed the public reads at Q25 with fastp, ran MiXCR and retained productive beta chains. Entries that share a CDR3 protein sequence are merged under the most common genes and DNA. The V and J calls were not made by the authors but by TCRdb's processing. In all, the sample holds hundreds of thousands of distinct CDR3 sequences, and roughly 21% of those were seen once. 7.5% to 9.5% of the sample is taken by the ten largest.

As concerns this clonotype: The target of this receptor is not known. No much larger clone exists at a distance of one base, and base qualities are not known.

Sequencing was done on a sample of PBMCs or a T cell subset sorted from them (not recorded which). The rearrangement joined TRBV7-9 to TRBJ2-5, and TRBD1 aligns with 7 junction nucleotides. This clonotype was obtained from an adult woman who had mild COVID-19 (a few samples of this study predate the infection). The sample titles of this study are shuffled in the database, so cell type and time point are left out; the donor was told from shared clones. The CDR3 amino acid sequence is: CASSLVGQVMAETQYF. The DNA is as follows: TGTGCCAGCAGCTTAGTCGGACAGGTCATGGCGGAGACCCAGTACTTC.